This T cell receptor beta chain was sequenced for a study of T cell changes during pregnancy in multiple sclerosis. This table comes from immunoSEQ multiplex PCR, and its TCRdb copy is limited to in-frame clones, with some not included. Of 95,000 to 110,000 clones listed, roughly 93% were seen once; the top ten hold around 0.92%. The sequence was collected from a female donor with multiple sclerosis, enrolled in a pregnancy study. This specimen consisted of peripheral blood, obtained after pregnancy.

CDR3 DNA sequence: TGTGCCAGCAGCTTCGGGTTGAGCAACACCGGGGAGCTGTTTTTT. Its protein is CASSFGLSNTGELFF. The chain has TRBV7-9 and TRBJ2-2; D is undetermined. Trimming removed 3 bases at V and 2 bases at J, with 10 bases between. This CDR3 has 15 amino acids. Germline lookup yields CDR1 SEHNR and CDR2 FQNEAQ (reference sequence).